Listed here are 28 T cell receptor beta chains from one sample, sequenced in a study of T cells in Graves' hyperthyroidism and ophthalmopathy. TCR beta CDR3 sequences were amplified from RNA transcripts. TCR CDR3 underwent first-round RT-PCR with the HTBI primer set. In TCRdb, the multiplex PCR reads were re-called with MiXCR into one record per CDR3 protein. The sample lists about 570,000 distinct CDR3 sequences, roughly 46% occurring once. Sequencing was carried out using peripheral blood or thyroid tissue (not recorded which). The receptor source for this set is an adult woman with Graves' disease, either hyperthyroidism or ophthalmopathy (not recorded which).

Note on this clonotype: Mismatch with germline at one junction end may stem from a read error. J is TRBJ2-7 and V is TRBV10-3; no reliable D call. Germline CDR1 is ENHRY and CDR2 is SYGVKD. The CDR3 has 13 residues. The CDR3 here is CASSSSKRYEQYF. Here the CDR3 DNA reads TGTGCCAGCAGTTCGTCGAAGAGATACGAGCAGTACTTC.

A remark on this clonotype: An end of the junction differs from the germline gene, which may be a read error. This chain connects TRBV7-9 to TRBJ2-7; 7 bases fit TRBD1. CDR1 and CDR2 from the germline V gene are SEHNR and FQNEAQ (reference sequence). This CDR3 spans 13 amino acids. CDR3 sequence: CASRRQGGYELYF. In DNA form, the CDR3 reads TGTGCTAGCAGACGACAGGGCGGCTACGAGCTGTACTTC.

V gene TRBV10-3 combines with J gene TRBJ1-1; 10 nucleotides match TRBD1. Trimming took 4 bases from V and 1 from J; bases not matched to a gene: 12. CDR3 length equals 18 residues. From germline, CDR1 is ENHRY and CDR2 SYGVKD. CDR3 in amino acids: CAISGSNRQGAENTEAFF. The CDR3 bases are TGTGCCATCAGTGGTTCGAACCGACAGGGGGCGGAGAACACTGAAGCTTTCTTT.

This clonotype has a count of ten or more. J is TRBJ1-5 and V is TRBV12-3 or TRBV12-4; the D is unclear. The CDR3 is made up of 15 amino acids. With 5 bases removed from V and 5 bases from J, the gap between germline ends came to 16 bases. CDR3 in amino acids: CASSPSGGFHQPQHF. In DNA form, the CDR3 reads TGTGCCAGCAGTCCCTCGGGAGGGTTTCATCAGCCCCAGCATTTT.

This chain connects TRBV5-1 to TRBJ1-1, with 8 bases identical to TRBD1. CDR1 is SGHRS and CDR2 is YFSETQ in the germline V gene. J lost 0 bases, V lost 0 bases, and 7 bases had no gene match. This CDR3 has 17 residues. This CDR3 is CASSLEVRGLVNTEAFF. The CDR3 nucleotides read TGCGCCAGCAGCTTGGAGGTCAGGGGGCTGGTGAACACTGAAGCTTTCTTT. The variable domain in full, completed from reference TRBV5-1 and TRBJ1-1, reads KAGVTQTPRYLIKTRGQQVTLSCSPISGHRSVSWYQQTPGQGLQFLFEYFSETQRNKGNFPGRFSGRQFSNSRSEMNVSTLELGDSALYLCASSLEVRGLVNTEAFFGQGTRLTVV.

This clonotype has ten or more counts. This chain connects TRBV13 to TRBJ2-5; TRBD1 matches 9 bases. V lost 0 bases to trimming and J lost 5 bases; unmatched junction nucleotides: 7. CDR1 and CDR2 from the germline V gene are PRHDT and FYEKMQ (reference sequence). CDR3 size: 16 residues. CDR3 amino acids: CASSLGPGTGLETQYF. The CDR3 DNA reads TGTGCCAGCAGCTTAGGCCCAGGGACAGGGTTGGAGACCCAGTACTTC.

This clonotype was found many times. The chain is built from TRBV20-1 and TRBJ1-6; D might be TRBD1 (5 bases). The germline V gene has CDR1 DFQATT and CDR2 SNEGSKA (reference sequence). This CDR3 has 16 residues. The V end was cut by 3 bases, the J end by 6 bases, with 18 bases between. Here the CDR3 reads CSARRFGAQPNSPLHF. The CDR3 DNA is TGCAGTGCTAGGAGGTTTGGGGCACAGCCTAATTCACCCCTCCACTTT.

This CDR3 reads CSVVSGSEAFF. The CDR3 nucleotides are TGCAGCGTTGTCTCGGGCAGTGAAGCTTTCTTT. This chain uses TRBV29-1 with TRBJ1-1; no clear D gene. The V gene's germline CDR1 is SQVTM and CDR2 ANQGSEA. Between the trimmed V and J ends, which lost 4 bases and 7 bases, there was a span of 10 bases. There are 11 residues in the CDR3.

In regard to this clonotype: The junction departs from germline at one end; a sequencing error may be responsible. The chain recombines TRBV2 with TRBJ2-6; D unresolved. Germline V gives CDR1 SNHLY, CDR2 FYNNEI. The CDR3 extends over 14 amino acids. The CDR3 coding sequence is TGTGCCAGCAGTCAGGACGCTGGGACCAACGTCCTGACTTTC. This sequence encodes CASSQDAGTNVLTF. Supplemented by reference TRBV2 and TRBJ2-6, the full variable domain reads EPEVTQTPSHQVTQMGQEVILRCVPISNHLYFYWYRQILGQKVEFLVSFYNNEISEKSEIFDDQFSVERPDGSNFTLKIRSTKLEDSAMYFCASSQDAGTNVLTFGAGSRLTVL.

The J gene is TRBJ2-3, the V gene TRBV15, with D maybe TRBD2 (5 bases). Germline CDR1 is LNHNV and CDR2 is YYDKDF (reference sequence). V lost 1 base and J 6 bases, leaving 14 bases between the germline ends. The CDR3 length is 15 residues. The chain's CDR3 is CATSRVWLAADTQYF. In DNA form, the CDR3 reads TGTGCCACCAGCAGAGTGTGGCTAGCTGCGGATACGCAGTATTTT.

The rearrangement links TRBV2 to TRBJ1-2; a possible D gene is TRBD1 (6 bases). Germline values: CDR1 SNHLY, CDR2 FYNNEI. This CDR3 region has 15 residues. Deletions cut 4 bases from V and 5 bases from J, with 17 bases between. CDR3 protein: CASSAPQGGIYGYTF. The CDR3, as DNA: TGTGCCAGCAGTGCCCCACAGGGAGGAATTTATGGCTACACCTTC. Based on the CDR3 plus reference TRBV2 and TRBJ1-2, the full variable domain is EPEVTQTPSHQVTQMGQEVILRCVPISNHLYFYWYRQILGQKVEFLVSFYNNEISEKSEIFDDQFSVERPDGSNFTLKIRSTKLEDSAMYFCASSAPQGGIYGYTFGSGTRLTVV.

The chain recombines TRBV10-2 with TRBJ1-1, with a weak D call TRBD1 (6 bases). Germline CDR1 and CDR2: WSHSY and SAAADI. The CDR3 has 12 residues. Trimming stripped 8 bases from V and 11 bases from J, with 18 bases between. CDR3 region: CASGQTEGRAFF. The CDR3 DNA follows: TGCGCCAGCGGACAGACTGAAGGAAGGGCTTTCTTT.

The chain has TRBV7-8 and TRBJ2-3, with no clear D. The germline V and J ends were trimmed by 4 bases and 5 bases, with 4 bases remaining between them. The V gene's germline CDR1 is SGHVS and CDR2 FQNEAQ. CDR3 size: 11 residues. CDR3 sequence (DNA): TGTGCCAGCAGCTCCCAAGATACGCAGTATTTT. This translates into CASSSQDTQYF.

Worth noting for this clonotype: Just one base apart from a much larger clone, this may be a read error. J is TRBJ2-5 and V is TRBV20-1; tentatively, D is TRBD2 (6 bases). CDR1 DFQATT and CDR2 SNEGSKA come from the germline V gene (reference sequence). The CDR3 has 15 residues. The CDR3 protein is CSASKARRALALEAF. CDR3 in DNA: TGCAGTGCTAGTAAAGCCCGGAGGGCGCTAGCGCTAGAAGCCTTC.

This clonotype was found a few times. V gene TRBV3-1 combines with J gene TRBJ1-5, with D perhaps TRBD1 (5 bases). CDR3 length: 14 residues. CDR1 is LGHDT, CDR2 YNNKEL, per germline (reference sequence). The germline V and J ends were trimmed by 6 bases and 4 bases, with 13 bases remaining between them. The CDR3 DNA is TGTGCCAGCAGTGCAGGGATATCGAATCAGCCCCAGCATTTT. This sequence encodes CASSAGISNQPQHF. Variable domain in full (rest from reference TRBV3-1 and TRBJ1-5): DTAVSQTPKYLVTQMGNDKSIKCEQNLGHDTMYWYKQDSKKFLKIMFSYNNKELIINETVPNRFSPKSPDKAHLNLHINSLELGDSAVYFCASSAGISNQPQHFGDGTRLSIL.

This rearrangement joins TRBV24-1 to TRBJ2-7; 14 nucleotides match TRBD2. The CDR3 consists of 16 residues. The germline gives CDR1 KGHDR, CDR2 SFDVKD. The trim removed 4 bases at V and 5 bases at J, leaving 6 bases unmatched. CDR3 protein: CATSDTGLAGEDEQYF. DNA of the CDR3: TGTGCCACCAGTGACACGGGACTAGCGGGAGAGGACGAGCAGTACTTC.

This clonotype was counted many times. The chain couples TRBV4-1 to TRBJ2-5, with D maybe TRBD2 (6 bases). The CDR3 runs to 14 residues. CDR1 MGHRA and CDR2 YSYEKL come from the germline V gene. Trimming pared 1 base from V and 4 bases from J, leaving 10 bases between. The CDR3 DNA reads as TGCGCCAGCAGCCAAGGCACTAGCACAGAGACCCAGTACTTC. Protein: CASSQGTSTETQYF.

The table lists this clonotype with many counts. The V and J genes are TRBV20-1 and TRBJ2-5; the D is unclear. Germline CDR1 and CDR2: DFQATT and SNEGSKA (reference sequence). This CDR3 comprises 14 residues. The V and J ends lost 3 bases and 0 bases respectively, with 11 bases between them. DNA for the CDR3: TGCAGTGCTAGTAGTGGGTCGTACCAAGAGACCCAGTACTTC. This encodes CSASSGSYQETQYF.

The chain uses TRBV20-1 and TRBJ1-2; D call uncertain. The CDR3 has 13 residues. The V gene's germline CDR1 is DFQATT and CDR2 SNEGSKA (reference sequence). V was trimmed by 0 bases and J by 4 bases, leaving 9 bases between them. CDR3 nucleotide sequence: TGCAGTGCTAGAGATCTCCGGACCTATGGCTACACCTTC. Its protein product is CSARDLRTYGYTF.

Regarding this clonotype: One end of the junction varies from germline; a read error may be responsible. The V and J genes are TRBV20-1 and TRBJ1-6, with D unresolved. Germline lookup yields CDR1 DFQATT and CDR2 SNEGSKA (reference sequence). The CDR3 runs to 13 residues. The CDR3 nucleotides are TGCAGTGCTAGAGGCCTAGCGGGAGGGCCCCTTCACTTT. Translation: CSARGLAGGPLHF.

The V call is TRBV29-1, the J call TRBJ1-2, with D perhaps TRBD1 (5 bases). Trimming took 5 bases from V and 0 from J, leaving 7 bases between them. This CDR3 comprises 12 residues. The germline CDR1 and CDR2 sequences are SQVTM and ANQGSEA. Here the CDR3 reads CSVRQTNYGYTF. The CDR3 DNA reads TGCAGCGTTCGACAGACTAACTATGGCTACACCTTC.

The chain is built from TRBV15 and TRBJ1-1; D not resolved. The germline gives CDR1 LNHNV, CDR2 YYDKDF (reference sequence). The CDR3 runs to 15 residues. Trimming cost V 3 bases and J 0 bases, with 11 bases left between them. This CDR3 is CATSSLVSMNTEAFF. The DNA for the CDR3 is TGTGCCACCAGCAGCTTGGTCAGCATGAACACTGAAGCTTTCTTT.

At least ten counts were recorded for this clonotype. The J gene is TRBJ1-4, the V gene TRBV4-1; D is undetermined. The germline CDR1 and CDR2 sequences are MGHRA and YSYEKL. The V gene lost 1 base and the J gene lost 3 bases, with 9 bases spanning the gap. The CDR3 runs to 15 residues. The CDR3 region has the DNA TGCGCCAGCAGCCAAGTCCGGCAGCCTAATGAAAAACTGTTTTTT. It encodes CASSQVRQPNEKLFF.

This chain connects TRBV2 to TRBJ1-5; the match to TRBD1 covers 9 bases. Germline V gene sequence: CDR1 SNHLY, CDR2 FYNNEI. CDR3 length: 14 amino acids. The ends lost 6 bases at V and 14 bases at J; junction bases unmatched: 14. The CDR3: CASSGTGLRSYEHF. DNA of the CDR3: TGTGCCAGCAGCGGGACAGGGCTTCGAAGCTACGAGCATTTT.

Comment on this clonotype: The missing conserved phenylalanine or tryptophan at the end of this CDR3 makes a read error likely. Because the CDR3's place on the DNA is in doubt, the DNA is left out and the CDR3 is given as listed by TCRdb. This chain links TRBV14 with TRBJ2-5. The CDR3 is made up of 8 amino acids, end residues included. In germline, CDR1 is SGHDN, CDR2 FVKESK. CDR3 loop: CASSQDHG.

The CDR3 region has the DNA TGTGCCAGCAGCGGACAGGGGACCTACGAGCAGTACTTC. Translated: CASSGQGTYEQYF. V usage is TRBV7-9 and J usage is TRBJ2-7; 9 nucleotides line up with TRBD1. The CDR3 is 13 amino acids. In germline, CDR1 is SEHNR, CDR2 FQNEAQ (reference sequence). V lost 5 bases, J lost 2 bases, and 1 base stayed unmatched.

There are many counts of this clonotype. This rearrangement joins TRBV5-1 to TRBJ1-6; D perhaps matches TRBD1 (5 bases). CDR1 is SGHRS and CDR2 is YFSETQ in the germline V gene. V was shortened by 6 bases and J by 3 bases, with 10 bases between the two germline ends. The CDR3 runs to 14 residues. CDR3 nucleotide sequence: TGCGCCAGCAATACAGGAGGCTATAATTCACCCCTCCACTTT. It specifies CASNTGGYNSPLHF.

The rearrangement links TRBV18 to TRBJ1-1; D is unclear. CDR3 size: 14 residues. V lost 6 bases to trimming and J lost 3 bases, with 14 bases between them. Germline V gives CDR1 KGHSH, CDR2 LQKENI. This CDR3 is CASSVKFLDTEAFF. As DNA, the CDR3 is TGTGCCAGCTCCGTAAAGTTTTTGGACACTGAAGCTTTCTTT.